Listed below are T cell receptor beta chains from one sample, sequenced in a study of blood T cell repertoires in COVID-19. The data were produced by immunoSEQ multiplex PCR, yet TCRdb's version contains in-frame clones alone and is incomplete. The table records around 63,000 clones, 72% of them present only once. Sequenced: peripheral blood. The receptors stem from a woman in her seventies with COVID-19, enrolled during active disease. Both conserved end residues are part of each CDR3. A D gene is named only where the DNA matches it firmly. Clone size is not always given. Where it is, it says once, few, many or a class for expanded clones.

d_gene: -; j_gene: TRBJ1-3; abundance: -; v_gene: TRBV6-5; CDR3aa: CASRPTGSGNTIYF; CDR3nt: TGTGCCAGCAGACCAACAGGGTCTGGAAACACCATATATTTT
d_gene: -; j_gene: TRBJ2-2; abundance: -; v_gene: TRBV6-2/TRBV6-3; CDR3aa: CASSPSRDYTGELFF; CDR3nt: TGTGCCAGCAGTCCCTCCCGGGACTACACCGGGGAGCTGTTTTTT
d_gene: -; j_gene: TRBJ2-7; abundance: once; v_gene: TRBV10-3; CDR3aa: CAISDIAGQLGEQYF; CDR3nt: TGTGCCATCAGTGACATTGCGGGGCAATTGGGGGAGCAGTACTTC
d_gene: -; j_gene: TRBJ1-1; abundance: once; v_gene: TRBV7-9; CDR3aa: CASSSGEWRVSF; CDR3nt: TGTGCCAGCAGCTCCGGGGAGTGGCGTGTGTCCTTT
d_gene: TRBD1; j_gene: TRBJ1-6; abundance: few; v_gene: TRBV7-8; CDR3aa: CASSERTGENSPLHF; CDR3nt: TGTGCCAGCAGCGAAAGGACAGGGGAGAATTCACCCCTCCACTTT
d_gene: -; j_gene: TRBJ1-2; abundance: -; v_gene: TRBV7-9; CDR3aa: CASSGGGGHYGYTF; CDR3nt: TGTGCCAGCAGCGGCGGCGGGGGCCACTATGGCTACACCTTC
d_gene: -; j_gene: TRBJ1-3; abundance: -; v_gene: TRBV19; CDR3aa: CASRPPGVFENTIYF; CDR3nt: TGTGCCAGTAGGCCCCCCGGGGTCTTCGAAAACACCATATATTTT
d_gene: TRBD2; j_gene: TRBJ2-2; abundance: few; v_gene: TRBV7-8; CDR3aa: CASSLARTSGSVGELFF; CDR3nt: TGTGCCAGCAGCTTAGCCCGGACTAGCGGGAGTGTTGGGGAGCTGTTTTTT
d_gene: TRBD2; j_gene: TRBJ2-2; abundance: many; v_gene: TRBV13; CDR3aa: CASSPWTSEDTGELFF; CDR3nt: TGTGCCAGCAGCCCTTGGACTAGTGAGGACACCGGGGAGCTGTTTTTT
d_gene: TRBD1; j_gene: TRBJ2-3; abundance: few; v_gene: TRBV11-2; CDR3aa: CASTPRDRNTQYF; CDR3nt: TGTGCCAGCACCCCCCGGGACAGGAATACGCAGTATTTT
d_gene: TRBD1; j_gene: TRBJ2-5; abundance: -; v_gene: TRBV7-9; CDR3aa: CASSLTGVETQYF; CDR3nt: TGTGCCAGCAGCCTGACAGGGGTAGAGACCCAGTACTTC
d_gene: TRBD2; j_gene: TRBJ2-2; abundance: -; v_gene: TRBV3-1/TRBV3-2; CDR3aa: CASSEQGGLGITGELFF; CDR3nt: TGTGCCAGCAGCGAACAAGGTGGACTAGGCATCACCGGGGAGCTGTTTTTT
d_gene: -; j_gene: TRBJ2-7; abundance: few; v_gene: TRBV4-2; CDR3aa: CASSQDVMLAEQYF; CDR3nt: TGTGCCAGCAGCCAAGATGTAATGCTAGCCGAGCAGTACTTC
d_gene: -; j_gene: TRBJ1-3; abundance: -; v_gene: TRBV21-1; CDR3aa: CASSKVWQSSGNTIYF; CDR3nt: TGTGCCAGCAGCAAAGTGTGGCAAAGCTCTGGAAACACCATATATTTT
d_gene: -; j_gene: TRBJ1-4; abundance: -; v_gene: TRBV6-5; CDR3aa: CASSYGEKLFF; CDR3nt: TGTGCCAGCAGTTACGGCGAAAAACTGTTTTTT
d_gene: TRBD1; j_gene: TRBJ1-4; abundance: few; v_gene: TRBV7-9; CDR3aa: CASSTGEGGEKLFF; CDR3nt: TGTGCCAGCAGTACAGGGGAAGGAGGAGAAAAACTGTTTTTT
d_gene: TRBD2; j_gene: TRBJ2-7; abundance: -; v_gene: TRBV27; CDR3aa: CASSSTGTSGGRHSYEQYF; CDR3nt: TGTGCCAGCAGTTCCACCGGGACTAGCGGGGGCCGACACTCCTACGAGCAGTACTTC
d_gene: -; j_gene: TRBJ1-2; abundance: few; v_gene: TRBV7-9; CDR3aa: CASSPEYGIVYGYTF; CDR3nt: TGTGCCAGCAGCCCCGAATACGGTATAGTCTATGGCTACACCTTC
d_gene: TRBD2; j_gene: TRBJ2-7; abundance: -; v_gene: TRBV11-2; CDR3aa: CASSSLTSGGKYEQYF; CDR3nt: TGTGCCAGCAGCTCCCTGACTAGCGGGGGGAAGTACGAGCAGTACTTC
d_gene: TRBD2; j_gene: TRBJ2-7; abundance: -; v_gene: TRBV9; CDR3aa: CASSPGGGRLGTYEQYF; CDR3nt: TGTGCCAGCAGCCCTGGGGGAGGGCGATTGGGAACTTACGAGCAGTACTTC
d_gene: TRBD1; j_gene: TRBJ2-5; abundance: -; v_gene: TRBV29-1; CDR3aa: CSVKAGGAGETQYF; CDR3nt: TGCAGCGTTAAGGCAGGGGGCGCGGGGGAGACCCAGTACTTC
d_gene: -; j_gene: TRBJ1-4; abundance: -; v_gene: TRBV6-5; CDR3aa: CASTTHLRGGEKLFF; CDR3nt: TGTGCCAGCACTACCCACCTGAGGGGGGGTGAAAAACTGTTTTTT
d_gene: TRBD2; j_gene: TRBJ2-3; abundance: -; v_gene: TRBV7-9; CDR3aa: CASSSGTSDTDTQYF; CDR3nt: TGTGCCAGCAGCTCCGGGACTAGCGACACAGATACGCAGTATTTT
d_gene: -; j_gene: TRBJ2-2; abundance: few; v_gene: TRBV24-1; CDR3aa: CATSDYLRTGELFF; CDR3nt: TGTGCCACCAGTGATTACCTGAGAACCGGGGAGCTGTTTTTT
d_gene: TRBD1; j_gene: TRBJ1-2; abundance: -; v_gene: TRBV3-1/TRBV3-2; CDR3aa: CASSSGTGDGYTF; CDR3nt: TGTGCCAGCAGCTCCGGGACAGGGGATGGCTACACCTTC
d_gene: TRBD2; j_gene: TRBJ2-1; abundance: once; v_gene: TRBV7-2; CDR3aa: CASSLEAGGTYNEQFF; CDR3nt: TGTGCCAGCAGCTTAGAAGCGGGAGGAACCTACAATGAGCAGTTCTTC
d_gene: -; j_gene: TRBJ1-2; abundance: -; v_gene: TRBV7-2; CDR3aa: CASSSNRVGYTF; CDR3nt: TGTGCCAGCAGCTCTAACAGGGTTGGCTACACCTTC
d_gene: TRBD1; j_gene: TRBJ1-1; abundance: -; v_gene: TRBV10-3; CDR3aa: CAIRTGGNTEAFF; CDR3nt: TGTGCCATCAGGACAGGGGGCAACACTGAAGCTTTCTTT
d_gene: -; j_gene: TRBJ2-5; abundance: once; v_gene: TRBV6-1; CDR3aa: CASSELTGGETQYF; CDR3nt: TGTGCCAGCAGTGAACTGACAGGTGGGGAGACCCAGTACTTC
d_gene: -; j_gene: TRBJ2-3; abundance: -; v_gene: TRBV10-3; CDR3aa: CAISGSRGPSTDTQYF; CDR3nt: TGTGCCATCAGTGGATCCAGGGGACCGAGCACAGATACGCAGTATTTT
d_gene: -; j_gene: TRBJ1-5; abundance: -; v_gene: TRBV19; CDR3aa: CASSTIEAGNQPQHF; CDR3nt: TGTGCCAGTAGTACAATCGAGGCGGGGAATCAGCCCCAGCATTTT
d_gene: -; j_gene: TRBJ1-1; abundance: -; v_gene: TRBV4-1; CDR3aa: CASSQLVLRNTEAFF; CDR3nt: TGCGCCAGCAGCCAGCTAGTCCTCCGGAACACTGAAGCTTTCTTT
d_gene: -; j_gene: TRBJ2-5; abundance: -; v_gene: TRBV5-1; CDR3aa: CASSLNGGSVRETQYF; CDR3nt: TGCGCCAGCAGCTTGAACGGGGGATCGGTTCGAGAGACCCAGTACTTC
d_gene: TRBD1; j_gene: TRBJ1-5; abundance: -; v_gene: TRBV28; CDR3aa: CASSPRTGPNQPQHF; CDR3nt: TGTGCCAGCAGTCCACGGACAGGACCCAATCAGCCCCAGCATTTT
d_gene: TRBD2; j_gene: TRBJ2-5; abundance: -; v_gene: TRBV3-1/TRBV3-2; CDR3aa: CASSQVQELAGGTQYF; CDR3nt: TGTGCCAGCAGCCAAGTGCAGGAGCTAGCGGGGGGCACCCAGTACTTC
d_gene: TRBD1; j_gene: TRBJ1-1; abundance: -; v_gene: TRBV13; CDR3aa: CASRERGHDLNTEAFF; CDR3nt: TGTGCCAGCAGGGAGAGGGGGCATGATTTGAACACTGAAGCTTTCTTT
d_gene: -; j_gene: TRBJ2-6; abundance: -; v_gene: TRBV19; CDR3aa: CASSGNRESGGANVLTF; CDR3nt: TGTGCCAGTAGTGGAAACAGGGAATCTGGTGGGGCCAACGTCCTGACTTTC
d_gene: -; j_gene: TRBJ2-6; abundance: -; v_gene: TRBV11-1; CDR3aa: CASRRQPSGANVLTF; CDR3nt: TGTGCCAGCAGGAGACAGCCCTCTGGGGCCAACGTCCTGACTTTC
d_gene: TRBD1; j_gene: TRBJ1-1; abundance: few; v_gene: TRBV3-1/TRBV3-2; CDR3aa: CASSGTANTEAFF; CDR3nt: TGTGCCAGCAGCGGGACAGCGAACACTGAAGCTTTCTTT
d_gene: -; j_gene: TRBJ2-1; abundance: -; v_gene: TRBV6-5; CDR3aa: CASRSQVSNEQFF; CDR3nt: TGTGCCAGCAGGAGCCAGGTATCCAATGAGCAGTTCTTC
d_gene: -; j_gene: TRBJ1-6; abundance: -; v_gene: TRBV2; CDR3aa: CASSEFIDSPLHF; CDR3nt: TGTGCCAGCAGTGAATTTATCGATTCACCCCTCCACTTT
d_gene: -; j_gene: TRBJ2-1; abundance: -; v_gene: TRBV7-9; CDR3aa: CASSLAGAGRGNEQFF; CDR3nt: TGTGCCAGCAGCTTAGCGGGAGCGGGCCGCGGAAATGAGCAGTTCTTC
d_gene: TRBD2; j_gene: TRBJ2-3; abundance: -; v_gene: TRBV3-1/TRBV3-2; CDR3aa: CASSPGLAGADTQYF; CDR3nt: TGTGCCAGCAGCCCGGGACTAGCGGGGGCAGATACGCAGTATTTT
d_gene: -; j_gene: TRBJ2-2; abundance: few; v_gene: TRBV27; CDR3aa: CASSPGSPRGELFF; CDR3nt: TGTGCCAGCAGTCCCGGGAGTCCTAGGGGGGAGCTGTTTTTT